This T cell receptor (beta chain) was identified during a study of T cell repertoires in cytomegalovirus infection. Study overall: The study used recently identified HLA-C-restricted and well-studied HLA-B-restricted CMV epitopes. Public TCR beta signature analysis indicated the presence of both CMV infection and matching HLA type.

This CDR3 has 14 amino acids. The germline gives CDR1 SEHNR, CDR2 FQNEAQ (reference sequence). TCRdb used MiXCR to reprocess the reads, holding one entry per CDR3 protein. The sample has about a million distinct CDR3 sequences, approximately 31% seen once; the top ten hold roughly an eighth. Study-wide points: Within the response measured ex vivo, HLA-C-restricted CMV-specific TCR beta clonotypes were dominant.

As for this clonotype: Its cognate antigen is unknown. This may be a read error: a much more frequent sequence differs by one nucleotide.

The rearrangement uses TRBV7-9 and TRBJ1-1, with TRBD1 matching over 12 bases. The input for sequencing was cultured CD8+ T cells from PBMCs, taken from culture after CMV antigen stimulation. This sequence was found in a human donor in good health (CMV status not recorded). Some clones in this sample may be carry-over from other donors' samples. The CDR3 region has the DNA TGTGCCAACAGCAACTCCGGGACAGGGGGCGAAGCTTTCTTT. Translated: CANSNSGTGGEAFF.